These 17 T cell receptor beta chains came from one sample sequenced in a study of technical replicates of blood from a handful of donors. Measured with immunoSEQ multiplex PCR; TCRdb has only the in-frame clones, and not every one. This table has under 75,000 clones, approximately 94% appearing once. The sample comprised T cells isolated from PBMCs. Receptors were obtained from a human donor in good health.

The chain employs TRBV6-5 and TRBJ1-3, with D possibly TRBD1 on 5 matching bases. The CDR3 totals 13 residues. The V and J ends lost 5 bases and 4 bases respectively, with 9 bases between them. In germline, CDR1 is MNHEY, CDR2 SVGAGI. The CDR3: CASSVDSGNTIYF. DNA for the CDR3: TGTGCCAGCAGTGTAGACAGCGGAAACACCATATATTTT.

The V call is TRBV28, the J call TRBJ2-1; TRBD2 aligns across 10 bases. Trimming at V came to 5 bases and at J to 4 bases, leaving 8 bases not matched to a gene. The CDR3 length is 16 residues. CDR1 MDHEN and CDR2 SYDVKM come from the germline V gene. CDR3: CASSHLTSGTYNEQFF. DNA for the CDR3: TGTGCCAGCAGTCACCTCACTAGCGGGACTTACAATGAGCAGTTCTTC.

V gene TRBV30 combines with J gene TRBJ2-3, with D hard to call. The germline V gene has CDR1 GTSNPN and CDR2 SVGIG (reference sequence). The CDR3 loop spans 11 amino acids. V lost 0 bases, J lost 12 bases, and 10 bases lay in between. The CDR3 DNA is TGTGCCTGGAGTGTAGCAGATAGCCAGTATTTT. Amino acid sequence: CAWSVADSQYF.

Here the CDR3 reads CASSLQAGYHNEQFF. CDR3 sequence (DNA): TGTGCCAGCAGCCTACAAGCGGGTTACCACAATGAGCAGTTCTTC. J is TRBJ2-1 and V is TRBV11-3, with D possibly matching TRBD2 (6 bases). Deletions cut 5 bases from V and 5 bases from J, with 16 bases between. There are 15 residues in the CDR3. Germline V gene sequence: CDR1 SGHNT, CDR2 YENEEA.

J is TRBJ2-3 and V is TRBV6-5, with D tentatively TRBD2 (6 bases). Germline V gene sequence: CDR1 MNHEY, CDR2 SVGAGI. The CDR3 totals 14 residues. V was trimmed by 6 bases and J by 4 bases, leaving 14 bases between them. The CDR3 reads CASSLYSGADTQYF. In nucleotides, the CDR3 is TGTGCCAGCAGCCTGTATTCGGGGGCAGATACGCAGTATTTT.

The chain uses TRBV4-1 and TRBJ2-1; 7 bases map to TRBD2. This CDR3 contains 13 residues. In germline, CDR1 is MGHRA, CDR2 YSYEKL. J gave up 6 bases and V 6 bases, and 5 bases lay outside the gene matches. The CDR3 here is CASRATGGNEQFF. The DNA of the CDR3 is TGCGCCAGCAGGGCAACGGGGGGCAATGAGCAGTTCTTC.

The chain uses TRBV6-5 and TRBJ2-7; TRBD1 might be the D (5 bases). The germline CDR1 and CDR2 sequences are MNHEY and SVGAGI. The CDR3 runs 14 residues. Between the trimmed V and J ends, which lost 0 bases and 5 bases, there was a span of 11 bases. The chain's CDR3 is CASSYSPGLDEQYF. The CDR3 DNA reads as TGTGCCAGCAGTTACTCTCCAGGGCTTGACGAGCAGTACTTC.

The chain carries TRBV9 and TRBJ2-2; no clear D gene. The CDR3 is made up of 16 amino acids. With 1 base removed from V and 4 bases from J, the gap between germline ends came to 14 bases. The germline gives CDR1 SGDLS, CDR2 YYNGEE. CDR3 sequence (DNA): TGTGCCAGCAGCGTATATAGTCAGGTGGGCACCGGGGAGCTGTTTTTT. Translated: CASSVYSQVGTGELFF.

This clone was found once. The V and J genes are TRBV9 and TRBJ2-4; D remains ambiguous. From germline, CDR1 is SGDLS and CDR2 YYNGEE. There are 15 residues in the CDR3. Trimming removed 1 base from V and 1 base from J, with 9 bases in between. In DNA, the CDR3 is TGTGCCAGCAGCGTACGGTCAGGCGCCAAAAACATTCAGTACTTC. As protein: CASSVRSGAKNIQYF.

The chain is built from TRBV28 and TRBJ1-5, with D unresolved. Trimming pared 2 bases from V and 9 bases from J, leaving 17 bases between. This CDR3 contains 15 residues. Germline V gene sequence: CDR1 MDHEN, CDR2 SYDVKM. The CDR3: CASSLVSLSLGPQHF. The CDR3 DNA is TGTGCCAGCAGTTTAGTGAGTTTAAGCCTAGGGCCCCAGCATTTT.

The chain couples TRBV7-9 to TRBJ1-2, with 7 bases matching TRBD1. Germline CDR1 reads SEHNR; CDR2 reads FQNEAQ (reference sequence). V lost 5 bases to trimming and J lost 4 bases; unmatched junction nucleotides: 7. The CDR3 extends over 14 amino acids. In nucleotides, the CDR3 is TGTGCCAGCAGCCCCTTGGGACAGCCCTATGGCTACACCTTC. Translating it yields CASSPLGQPYGYTF. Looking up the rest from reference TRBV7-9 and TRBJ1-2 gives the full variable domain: DTGVSQNPRHKITKRGQNVTFRCDPISEHNRLYWYRQTLGQGPEFLTYFQNEAQLEKSRLLSDRFSAERPKGSFSTLEIQRTEQGDSAMYLCASSPLGQPYGYTFGSGTRLTVV.

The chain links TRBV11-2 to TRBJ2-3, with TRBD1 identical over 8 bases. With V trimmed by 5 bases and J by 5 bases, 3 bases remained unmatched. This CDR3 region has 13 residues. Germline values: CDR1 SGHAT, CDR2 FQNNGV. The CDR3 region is CASSRQGIDTQYF. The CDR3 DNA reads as TGTGCCAGCAGCCGACAGGGGATAGATACGCAGTATTTT.

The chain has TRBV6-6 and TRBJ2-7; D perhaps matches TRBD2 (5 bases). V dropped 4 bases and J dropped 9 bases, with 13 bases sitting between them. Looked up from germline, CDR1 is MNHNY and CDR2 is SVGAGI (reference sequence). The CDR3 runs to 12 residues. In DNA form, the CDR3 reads TGTGCCAGCAGTTCGGACTCCCGGGGGCAGTACTTC. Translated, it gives CASSSDSRGQYF.

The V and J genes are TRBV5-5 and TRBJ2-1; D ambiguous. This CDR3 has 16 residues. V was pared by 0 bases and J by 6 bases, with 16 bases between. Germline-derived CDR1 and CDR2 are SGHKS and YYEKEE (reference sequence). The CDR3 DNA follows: TGTGCCAGCAGCTTGGCCGCAAGGAGTTCAAGCAATGAGCAGTTCTTC. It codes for CASSLAARSSSNEQFF.

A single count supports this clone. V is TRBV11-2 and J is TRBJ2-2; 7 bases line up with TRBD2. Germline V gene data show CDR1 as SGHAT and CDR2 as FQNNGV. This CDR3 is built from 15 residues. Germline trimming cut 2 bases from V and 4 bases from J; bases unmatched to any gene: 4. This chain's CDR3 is CASSLNLAATGELFF. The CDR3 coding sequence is TGTGCCAGCAGCTTAAATCTAGCGGCCACCGGGGAGCTGTTTTTT.

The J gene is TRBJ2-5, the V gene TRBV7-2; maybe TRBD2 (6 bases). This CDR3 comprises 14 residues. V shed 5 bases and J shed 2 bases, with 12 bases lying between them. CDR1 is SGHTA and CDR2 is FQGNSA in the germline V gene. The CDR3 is CASSPAAGQETQYF. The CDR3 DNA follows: TGTGCCAGCAGCCCGGCAGCGGGTCAAGAGACCCAGTACTTC.

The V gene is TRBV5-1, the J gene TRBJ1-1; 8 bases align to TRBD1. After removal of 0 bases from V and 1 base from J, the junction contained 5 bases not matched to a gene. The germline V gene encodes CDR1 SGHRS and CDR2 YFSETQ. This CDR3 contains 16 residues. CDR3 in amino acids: CASSLATGTGNTEAFF. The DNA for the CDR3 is TGCGCCAGCAGCTTGGCCACTGGGACAGGGAACACTGAAGCTTTCTTT.